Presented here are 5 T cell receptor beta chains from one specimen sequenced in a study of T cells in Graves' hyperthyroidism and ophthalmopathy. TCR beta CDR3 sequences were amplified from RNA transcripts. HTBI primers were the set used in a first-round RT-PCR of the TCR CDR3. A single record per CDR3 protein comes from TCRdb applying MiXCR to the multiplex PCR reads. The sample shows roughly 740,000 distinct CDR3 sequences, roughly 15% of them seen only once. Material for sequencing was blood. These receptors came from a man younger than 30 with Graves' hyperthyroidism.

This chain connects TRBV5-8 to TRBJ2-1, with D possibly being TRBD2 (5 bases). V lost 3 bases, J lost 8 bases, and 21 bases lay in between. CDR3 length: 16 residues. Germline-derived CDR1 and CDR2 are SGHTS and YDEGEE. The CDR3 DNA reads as TGTGCCAGCAGCTGGGATAGCTCGGAGCGGTTGGATGAGCAGTTCTTC. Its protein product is CASSWDSSERLDEQFF.

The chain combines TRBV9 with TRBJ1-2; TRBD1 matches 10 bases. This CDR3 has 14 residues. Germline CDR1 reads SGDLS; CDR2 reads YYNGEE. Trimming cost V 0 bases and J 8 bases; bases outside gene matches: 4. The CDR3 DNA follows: TGTGCCAGCAGCGTAGGTGGGACAGGGGAAGGCTACACCTTC. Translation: CASSVGGTGEGYTF.

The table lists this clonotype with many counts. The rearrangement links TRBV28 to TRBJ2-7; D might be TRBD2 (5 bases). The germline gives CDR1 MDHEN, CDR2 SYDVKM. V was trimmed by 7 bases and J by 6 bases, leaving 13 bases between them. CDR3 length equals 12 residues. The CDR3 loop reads CASNLRVGEQYF. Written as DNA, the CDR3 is TGTGCCAGCAATTTGAGGGTCGGCGAGCAGTACTTC.

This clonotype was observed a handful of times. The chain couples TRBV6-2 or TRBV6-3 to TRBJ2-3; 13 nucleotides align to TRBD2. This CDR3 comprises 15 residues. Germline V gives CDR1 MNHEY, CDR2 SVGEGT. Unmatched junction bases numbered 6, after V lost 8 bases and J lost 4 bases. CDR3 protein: CASFSGLAGADTQYF. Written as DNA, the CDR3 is TGTGCCAGCTTTAGCGGACTAGCGGGAGCAGATACGCAGTATTTT.

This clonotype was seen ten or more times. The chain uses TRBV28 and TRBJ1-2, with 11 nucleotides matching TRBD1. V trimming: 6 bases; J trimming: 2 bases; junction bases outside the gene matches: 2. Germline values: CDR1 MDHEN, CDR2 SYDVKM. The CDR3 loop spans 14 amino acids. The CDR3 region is CASSRDRGNYGYTF. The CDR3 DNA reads TGTGCCAGCAGCCGGGACAGGGGGAACTATGGCTACACCTTC.